Sequencing of this T cell receptor (beta chain) was carried out in a study of T-cell memory formation after mild COVID-19 (dated by TCRdb to the early 2020s). About the full investigation: Most TCR sequence clusters were specific to one of the two donors. The cohort comprised two young, previously healthy adult volunteers, one female and one male. In a couple of donors, T-cell clones that expanded and contracted after mild COVID-19 were tracked by sequencing TCRalpha and TCRbeta repertoires over time. Here is what the overall study found, with its caveats: The second-wave clones that peaked on day 37 were not confirmed to be SARS-CoV-2 specific. Only two mild cases were covered by the study, and larger cohorts that include severe cases with pre-infection samples were considered necessary. From day 15 to 85, contracting clones showed balanced CD4/CD8 phenotypes, whereas a second wave of clones that expanded from day 15 to 37 leaned towards CD4+. The detection of some responding clones in pre-infection memory suggests that pre-existing cross-reactive memory T cells joined the SARS-CoV-2 response. Contracting CD4+ clones turned up mainly in the CM and EM memory subsets, whereas EMRA was where CD8+ clones were enriched.

For CDR1 and CDR2, the germline V gene lists SQVTM and ANQGSEA. From cysteine to phenylalanine, the CDR3 is 13 amino acids long. Just the 39-base CDR3 DNA is kept, in frame starting at base 1. V is pruned by 5 bases and J by 6 bases, leaving 6 bases of the junction without a gene match. Sequencing used an Illumina NovaSeq 6000. TCRalpha and TCRbeta cDNA libraries were built by 5'RACE with constant-segment primers, adding sample barcodes and unique molecular identifiers. Trizol reagent was used to extract RNA from every sample. Amplification of the libraries took two PCR steps, and the second step added a second sample barcode plus Illumina TruSeq adapters. The libraries were sequenced on an Illumina NovaSeq using 2 x 150 bp paired-end reads. Turning to the authors' computational methods: The reads were demultiplexed and collapsed into UMI-guided consensus sequences using migec v1.2.7. Using mixcr v2.1.11, the UMI consensuses were aligned to TRA and TRB V and J templates and assembled into clonotypes. Clonotypes were classified as expanded or contracted when called significant by both edgeR and NoisET, with noise models trained on biological replicates. For edgeR calls, the thresholds were a false discovery rate-adjusted p below 0.01 and a log2 fold-change of 1. As an exploratory analysis of dynamics, max-normalized trajectories of the 1000 most abundant clonotypes were examined by PCA with hierarchical clustering. The CD4 or CD8 phenotype of responding clones was assigned using the separately sequenced CD4+ and CD8+ repertoires. TCRdb itself trimmed the public reads at Q25 with fastp, ran MiXCR and retained productive beta chains. Merged by CDR3 protein, the rows form single entries marked with the most common genes and DNA. These V and J calls rely on TCRdb rather than the paper's analysis. This sample is represented by about 600,000 distinct CDR3 sequences; about 20% of them were singletons. The ten most abundant clones make up around 7.7% of the sample.

Ficoll-Paque density gradient centrifugation was the method used to isolate PBMCs. A remark on this clonotype: Its antigen remains unidentified. Nothing much larger sits one base from this clone, and base qualities are not available.

The TCR comes from an adult woman who had mild COVID-19 (a few samples of this study predate the infection). The sample titles of this study are shuffled in the database, so cell type and time point are left out; the donor was told from shared clones. The specimen sequenced was PBMCs or a T cell subset sorted from them (not recorded which). The chain joins TRBV29-1 to TRBJ2-2; 7 central bases correspond to TRBD2. The nucleotides are TGCAGCGTTCAAGGGAGGGCCTCCGGGGAGCTGTTTTTT. This sequence encodes CSVQGRASGELFF.